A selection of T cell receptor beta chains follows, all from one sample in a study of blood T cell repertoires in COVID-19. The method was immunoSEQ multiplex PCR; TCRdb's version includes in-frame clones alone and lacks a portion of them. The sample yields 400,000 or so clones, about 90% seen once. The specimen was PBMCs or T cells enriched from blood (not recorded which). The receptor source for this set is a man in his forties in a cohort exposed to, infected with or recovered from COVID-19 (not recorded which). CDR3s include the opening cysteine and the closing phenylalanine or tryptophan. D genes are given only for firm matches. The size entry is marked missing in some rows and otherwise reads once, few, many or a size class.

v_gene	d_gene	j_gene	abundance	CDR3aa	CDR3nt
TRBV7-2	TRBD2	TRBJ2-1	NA	CASSIRTSGYNEQFF	TGTGCCAGCAGCATCAGGACTAGCGGCTACAATGAGCAGTTCTTC
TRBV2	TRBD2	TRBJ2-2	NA	CASSDRSGRGIGELFF	TGTGCCAGCAGTGATCGTAGCGGGAGGGGGATCGGGGAGCTGTTTTTT
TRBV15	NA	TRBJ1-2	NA	CATSSRGTERGYTF	TGTGCCACCAGCAGTAGGGGAACCGAAAGAGGCTACACCTTC
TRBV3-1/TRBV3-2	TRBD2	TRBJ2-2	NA	CASRRTSGTSSGELFF	TGTGCCAGCAGACGGACCTCCGGGACTAGTTCCGGGGAGCTGTTTTTT
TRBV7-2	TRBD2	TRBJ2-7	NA	CASSSAGLSYEQYF	TGTGCCAGCAGCTCAGCGGGACTCTCCTACGAGCAGTACTTC
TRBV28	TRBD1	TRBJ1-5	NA	CASSARDRASQPQHF	TGTGCCAGCAGTGCCCGGGACAGGGCGAGTCAGCCCCAGCATTTT
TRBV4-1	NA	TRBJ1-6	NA	CASSLGTDYNSPLHF	TGCGCCAGCAGCCTAGGGACTGACTATAATTCACCCCTCCACTTT
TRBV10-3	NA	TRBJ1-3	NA	CAISEGQYNSGNTIYF	TGTGCCATCAGTGAGGGGCAGTATAACTCTGGAAACACCATATATTTT
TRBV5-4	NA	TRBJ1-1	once	CASSFQNTEAFF	TGTGCCAGCAGCTTTCAGAACACTGAAGCTTTCTTT
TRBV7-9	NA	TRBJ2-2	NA	CASSLAAARTGELFF	TGTGCCAGCAGCTTAGCAGCAGCGCGCACCGGGGAGCTGTTTTTT
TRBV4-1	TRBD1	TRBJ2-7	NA	CASSQGLADRGNEQYF	TGCGCCAGCAGCCAAGGTTTGGCGGACAGGGGGAACGAGCAGTACTTC
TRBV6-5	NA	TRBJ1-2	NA	CASSYSDSSDGYTF	TGTGCCAGCAGTTACTCCGACAGTTCGGATGGCTACACCTTC
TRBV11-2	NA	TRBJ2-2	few	CASSPPVGELFF	TGTGCCAGCAGCCCCCCGGTCGGGGAGCTGTTTTTT
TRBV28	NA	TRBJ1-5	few	CASSWTRWGDNQPQHF	TGTGCCAGCAGTTGGACCCGCTGGGGGGACAATCAGCCCCAGCATTTT
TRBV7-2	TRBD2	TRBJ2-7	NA	CASRGTSGRYEQYF	TGTGCCAGCAGGGGGACTAGCGGGAGATACGAGCAGTACTTC
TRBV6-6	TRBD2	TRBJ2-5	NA	CASSRSSGSKETQYF	TGTGCCAGCAGTCGATCTAGCGGGAGTAAGGAGACCCAGTACTTC
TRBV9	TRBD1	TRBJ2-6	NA	CASSAGDRPSGANVLTF	TGTGCCAGCAGCGCCGGGGACAGGCCCTCTGGGGCCAACGTCCTGACTTTC
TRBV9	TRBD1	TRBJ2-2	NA	CASSPEGATNTGELFF	TGTGCCAGCAGCCCCGAGGGGGCGACGAACACCGGGGAGCTGTTTTTT
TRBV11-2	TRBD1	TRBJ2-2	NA	CATYRDRGTGELFF	TGTGCCACCTACCGGGACAGGGGTACCGGGGAGCTGTTTTTT
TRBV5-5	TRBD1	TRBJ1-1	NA	CASSRDRGRTEAFF	TGTGCCAGCAGCCGGGACAGGGGGAGGACTGAAGCTTTCTTT
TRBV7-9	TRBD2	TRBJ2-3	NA	CASSLDGGRSDTQYF	TGTGCCAGCAGCTTAGATGGCGGGAGGTCAGATACGCAGTATTTT
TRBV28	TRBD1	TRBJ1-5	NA	CASSFLKGADNQPQHF	TGTGCCAGCAGTTTCTTGAAGGGGGCGGACAATCAGCCCCAGCATTTT